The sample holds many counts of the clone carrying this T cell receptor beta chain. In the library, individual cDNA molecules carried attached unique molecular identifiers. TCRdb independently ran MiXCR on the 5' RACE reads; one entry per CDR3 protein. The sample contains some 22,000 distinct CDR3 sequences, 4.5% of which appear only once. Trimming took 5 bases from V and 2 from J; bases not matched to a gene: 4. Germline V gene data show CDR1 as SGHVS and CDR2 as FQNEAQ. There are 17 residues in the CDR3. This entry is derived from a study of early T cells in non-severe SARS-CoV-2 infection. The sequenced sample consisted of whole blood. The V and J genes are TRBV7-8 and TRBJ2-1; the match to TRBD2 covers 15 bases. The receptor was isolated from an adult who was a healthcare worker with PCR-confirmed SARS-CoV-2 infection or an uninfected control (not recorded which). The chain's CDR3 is CASSPGLAGGPYNEQFF. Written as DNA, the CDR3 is TGTGCCAGCAGCCCCGGACTAGCGGGGGGGCCCTACAATGAGCAGTTCTTC. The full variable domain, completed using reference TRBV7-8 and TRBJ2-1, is GAGVSQSPRYKVAKRGQDVALRCDPISGHVSLFWYQQALGQGPEFLTYFQNEAQLDKSGLPSDRFFAERPEGSVSTLKIQRTQQEDSAVYLCASSPGLAGGPYNEQFFGPGTRLTVL.